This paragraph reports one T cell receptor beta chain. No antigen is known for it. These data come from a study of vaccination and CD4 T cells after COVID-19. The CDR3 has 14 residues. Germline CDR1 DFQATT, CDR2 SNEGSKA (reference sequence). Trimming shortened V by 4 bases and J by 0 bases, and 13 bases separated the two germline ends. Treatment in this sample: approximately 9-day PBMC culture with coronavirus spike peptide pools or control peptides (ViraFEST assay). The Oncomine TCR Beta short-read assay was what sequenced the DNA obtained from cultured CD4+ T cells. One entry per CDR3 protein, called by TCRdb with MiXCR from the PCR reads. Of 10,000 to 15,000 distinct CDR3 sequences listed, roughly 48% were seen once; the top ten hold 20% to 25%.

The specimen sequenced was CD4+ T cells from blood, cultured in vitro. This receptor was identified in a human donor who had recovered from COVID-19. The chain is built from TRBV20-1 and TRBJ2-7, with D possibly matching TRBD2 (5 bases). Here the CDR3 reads CSATDSSYSYEQYF. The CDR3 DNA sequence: TGCAGTGCTACGGACTCTAGTTACTCCTACGAGCAGTACTTC.